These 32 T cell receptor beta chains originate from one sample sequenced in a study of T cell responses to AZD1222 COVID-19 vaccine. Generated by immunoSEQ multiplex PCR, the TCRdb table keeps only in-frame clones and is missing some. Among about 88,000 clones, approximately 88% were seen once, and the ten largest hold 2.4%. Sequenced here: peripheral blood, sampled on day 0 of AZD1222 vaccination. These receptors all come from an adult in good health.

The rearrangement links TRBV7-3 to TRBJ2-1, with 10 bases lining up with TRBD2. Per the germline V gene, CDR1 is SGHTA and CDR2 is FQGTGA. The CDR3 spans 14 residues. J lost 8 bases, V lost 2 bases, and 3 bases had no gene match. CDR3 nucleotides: TGTGCCAGCAGCTTAGCTAGCGGGAGATATGAGCAGTTCTTC. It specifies CASSLASGRYEQFF.

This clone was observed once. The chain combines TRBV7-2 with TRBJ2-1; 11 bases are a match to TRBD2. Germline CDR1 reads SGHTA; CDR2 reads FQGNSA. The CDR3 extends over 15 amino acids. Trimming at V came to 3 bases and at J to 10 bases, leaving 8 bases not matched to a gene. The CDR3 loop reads CASSFWLAGGREQFF. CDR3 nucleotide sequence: TGTGCCAGCAGCTTCTGGCTAGCGGGAGGTAGGGAGCAGTTCTTC.

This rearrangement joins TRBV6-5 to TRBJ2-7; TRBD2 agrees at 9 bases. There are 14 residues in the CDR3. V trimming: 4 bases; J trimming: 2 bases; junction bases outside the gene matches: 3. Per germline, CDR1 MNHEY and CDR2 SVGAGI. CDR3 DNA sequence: TGTGCCAGCAGTTTAGCGGGGGCCACCTACGAGCAGTACTTC. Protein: CASSLAGATYEQYF.

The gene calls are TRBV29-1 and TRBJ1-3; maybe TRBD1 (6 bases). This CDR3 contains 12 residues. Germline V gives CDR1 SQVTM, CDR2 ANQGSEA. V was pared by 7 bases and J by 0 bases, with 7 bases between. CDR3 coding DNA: TGCAGCGGACAGGACTCTGGAAACACCATATATTTT. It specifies CSGQDSGNTIYF.

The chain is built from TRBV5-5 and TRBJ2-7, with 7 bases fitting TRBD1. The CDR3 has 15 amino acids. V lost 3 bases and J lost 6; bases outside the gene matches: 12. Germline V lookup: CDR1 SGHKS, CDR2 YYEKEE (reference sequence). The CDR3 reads CASSSGTAPFVEQYF. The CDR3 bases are TGTGCCAGCAGCTCGGGGACAGCCCCTTTTGTCGAGCAGTACTTC.

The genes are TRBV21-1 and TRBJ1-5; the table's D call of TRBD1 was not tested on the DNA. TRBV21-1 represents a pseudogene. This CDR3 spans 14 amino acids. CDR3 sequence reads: CASSSDTGVQPQHF. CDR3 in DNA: TGTGCCAGCAGCAGCGACACAGGGGTTCAGCCCCAGCATTTT.

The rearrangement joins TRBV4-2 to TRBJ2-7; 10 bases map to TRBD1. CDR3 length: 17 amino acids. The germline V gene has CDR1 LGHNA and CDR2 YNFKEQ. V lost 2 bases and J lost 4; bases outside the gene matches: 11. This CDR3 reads CASSQRLLGTGEYEQYF. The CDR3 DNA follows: TGTGCCAGCAGCCAACGACTACTTGGGACAGGGGAGTACGAGCAGTACTTC.

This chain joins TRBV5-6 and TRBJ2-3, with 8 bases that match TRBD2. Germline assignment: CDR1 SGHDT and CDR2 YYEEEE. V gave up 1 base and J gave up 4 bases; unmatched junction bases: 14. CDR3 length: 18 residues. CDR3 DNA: TGTGCCAGCAGCTTGTTATTAGCGGGAAGAGAGGTGGCAGATACGCAGTATTTT. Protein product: CASSLLLAGREVADTQYF.

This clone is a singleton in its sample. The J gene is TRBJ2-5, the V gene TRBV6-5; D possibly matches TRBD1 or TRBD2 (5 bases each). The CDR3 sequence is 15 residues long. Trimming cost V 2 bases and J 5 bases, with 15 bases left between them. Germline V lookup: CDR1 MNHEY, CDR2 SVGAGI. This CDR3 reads CASSYGSGRGETQYF. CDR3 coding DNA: TGTGCCAGCAGTTACGGTTCGGGGCGCGGGGAGACCCAGTACTTC.

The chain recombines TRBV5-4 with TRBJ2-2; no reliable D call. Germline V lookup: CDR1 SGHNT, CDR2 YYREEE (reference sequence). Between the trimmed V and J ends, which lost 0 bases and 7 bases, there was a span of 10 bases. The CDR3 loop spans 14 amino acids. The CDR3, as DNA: TGTGCCAGCAGCTTGGCCCTAGTTAACGGGGAGCTGTTTTTT. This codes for CASSLALVNGELFF.

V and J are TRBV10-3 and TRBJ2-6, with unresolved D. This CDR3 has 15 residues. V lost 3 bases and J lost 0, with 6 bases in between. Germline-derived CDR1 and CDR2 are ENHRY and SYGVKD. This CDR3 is CAISDPDSGANVLTF. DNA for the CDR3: TGTGCCATCAGTGATCCGGACTCTGGGGCCAACGTCCTGACTTTC.

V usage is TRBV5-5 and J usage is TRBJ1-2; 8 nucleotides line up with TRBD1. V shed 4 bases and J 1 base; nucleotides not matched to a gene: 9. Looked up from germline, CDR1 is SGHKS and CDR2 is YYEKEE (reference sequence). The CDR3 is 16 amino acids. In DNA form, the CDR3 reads TGTGCCAGCAGCCTAACCCGGGGACAGGATAACTATGGCTACACCTTC. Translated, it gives CASSLTRGQDNYGYTF.

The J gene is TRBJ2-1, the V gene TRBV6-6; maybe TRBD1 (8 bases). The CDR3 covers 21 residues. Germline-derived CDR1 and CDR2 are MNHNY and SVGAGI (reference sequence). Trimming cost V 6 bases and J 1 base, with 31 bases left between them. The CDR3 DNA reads TGTGCCAGCAGCCCCTCGCAGGGGGCGATTCGAAGCGGGAAATCCTACAATGAGCAGTTCTTC. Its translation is CASSPSQGAIRSGKSYNEQFF.

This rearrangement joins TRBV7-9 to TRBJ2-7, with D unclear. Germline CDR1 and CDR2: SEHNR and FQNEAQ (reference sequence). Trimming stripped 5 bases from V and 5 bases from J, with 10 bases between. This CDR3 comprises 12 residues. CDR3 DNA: TGTGCCAGCAGCCTTCGGTCCGACGAGCAGTACTTC. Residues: CASSLRSDEQYF.

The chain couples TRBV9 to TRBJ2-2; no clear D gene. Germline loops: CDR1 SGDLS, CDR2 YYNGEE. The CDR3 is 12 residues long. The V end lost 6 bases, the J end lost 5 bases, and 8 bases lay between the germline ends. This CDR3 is CASNKETGELFF. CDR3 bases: TGTGCCAGCAACAAGGAGACCGGGGAGCTGTTTTTT. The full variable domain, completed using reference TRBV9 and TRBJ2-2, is DSGVTQTPKHLITATGQRVTLRCSPRSGDLSVYWYQQSLDQGLQFLIQYYNGEERAKGNILERFSAQQFPDLHSELNLSSLELGDSALYFCASNKETGELFFGEGSRLTVL.

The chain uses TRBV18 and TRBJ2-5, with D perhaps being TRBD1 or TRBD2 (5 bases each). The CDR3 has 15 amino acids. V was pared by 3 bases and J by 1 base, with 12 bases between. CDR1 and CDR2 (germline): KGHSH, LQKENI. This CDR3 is CASSPIGDLQETQYF. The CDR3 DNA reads TGTGCCAGCTCACCTATAGGGGACCTCCAAGAGACCCAGTACTTC.

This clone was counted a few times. Here the CDR3 reads CASSLKGQPYEQYF. DNA for the CDR3: TGTGCCAGCAGTTTAAAGGGACAGCCCTACGAGCAGTACTTC. V usage is TRBV27 and J usage is TRBJ2-7; TRBD1 agrees at 7 bases. Trimming cost V 2 bases and J 2 bases; bases outside gene matches: 3. The CDR3 has 14 amino acids. CDR1 is MNHEY and CDR2 is SMNVEV in the germline V gene (reference sequence).

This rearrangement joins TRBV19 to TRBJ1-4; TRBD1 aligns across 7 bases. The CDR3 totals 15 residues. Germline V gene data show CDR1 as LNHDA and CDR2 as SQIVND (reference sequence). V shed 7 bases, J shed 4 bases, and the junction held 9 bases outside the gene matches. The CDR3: CASTARGTVNEKLFF. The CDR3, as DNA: TGTGCCAGTACCGCCCGGGGGACAGTTAATGAAAAACTGTTTTTT.

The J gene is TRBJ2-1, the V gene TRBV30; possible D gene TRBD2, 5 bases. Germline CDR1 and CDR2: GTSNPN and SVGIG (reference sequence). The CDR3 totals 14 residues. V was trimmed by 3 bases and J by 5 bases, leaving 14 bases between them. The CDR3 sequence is CAWSRDHGNNEQFF. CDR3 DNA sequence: TGTGCCTGGAGCCGGGATCACGGTAACAATGAGCAGTTCTTC. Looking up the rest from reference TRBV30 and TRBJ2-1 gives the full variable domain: SQTIHQWPATLVQPVGSPLSLECTVEGTSNPNLYWYRQAAGRGLQLLFYSVGIGQISSEVPQNLSASRPQDRQFILSSKKLLLSDSGFYLCAWSRDHGNNEQFFGPGTRLTVL.

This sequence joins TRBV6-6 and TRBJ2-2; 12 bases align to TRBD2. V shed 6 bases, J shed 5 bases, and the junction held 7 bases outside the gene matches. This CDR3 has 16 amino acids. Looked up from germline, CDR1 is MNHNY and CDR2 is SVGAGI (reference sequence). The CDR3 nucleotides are TGTGCCAGCAGGCCTAGCGGGAGGGCCGTGACCGGGGAGCTGTTTTTT. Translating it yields CASRPSGRAVTGELFF.

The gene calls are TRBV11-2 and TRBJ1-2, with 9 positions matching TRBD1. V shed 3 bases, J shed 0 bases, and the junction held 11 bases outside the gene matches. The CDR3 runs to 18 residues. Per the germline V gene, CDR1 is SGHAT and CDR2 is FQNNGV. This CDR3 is CASSFRSGTGYPNYGYTF. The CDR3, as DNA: TGTGCCAGCAGCTTCCGATCCGGGACAGGGTACCCTAACTATGGCTACACCTTC.

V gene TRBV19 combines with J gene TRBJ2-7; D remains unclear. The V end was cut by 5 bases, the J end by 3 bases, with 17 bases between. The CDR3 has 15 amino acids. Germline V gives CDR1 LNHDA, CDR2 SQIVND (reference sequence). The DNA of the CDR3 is TGTGCCAGTAGTGCCTCGGTCCAGATAAACTACGAGCAGTACTTC. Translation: CASSASVQINYEQYF.

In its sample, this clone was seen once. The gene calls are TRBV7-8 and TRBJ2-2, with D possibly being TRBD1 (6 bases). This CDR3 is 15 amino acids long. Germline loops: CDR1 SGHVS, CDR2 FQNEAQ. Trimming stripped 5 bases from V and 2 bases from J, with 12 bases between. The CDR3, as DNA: TGTGCCAGCAGCGGACGGGACACAAACACCGGGGAGCTGTTTTTT. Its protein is CASSGRDTNTGELFF.

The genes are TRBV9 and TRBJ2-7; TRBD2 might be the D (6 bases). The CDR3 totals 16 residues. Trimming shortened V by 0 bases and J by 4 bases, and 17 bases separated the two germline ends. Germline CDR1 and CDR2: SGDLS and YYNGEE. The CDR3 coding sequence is TGTGCCAGCAGCGTAGGTAGCGATAGCGGAACGTACGAGCAGTACTTC. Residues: CASSVGSDSGTYEQYF.

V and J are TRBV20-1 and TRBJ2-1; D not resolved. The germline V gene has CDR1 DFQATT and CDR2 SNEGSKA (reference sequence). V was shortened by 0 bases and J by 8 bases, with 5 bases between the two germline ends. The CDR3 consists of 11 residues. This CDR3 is CSARESDEQFF. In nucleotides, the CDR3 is TGCAGTGCTAGAGAATCGGATGAGCAGTTCTTC.

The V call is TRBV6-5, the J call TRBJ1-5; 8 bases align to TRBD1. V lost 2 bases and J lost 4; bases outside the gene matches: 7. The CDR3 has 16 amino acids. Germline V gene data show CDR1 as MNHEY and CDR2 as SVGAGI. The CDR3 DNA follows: TGTGCCAGCAGTTACCAACAGGGGGTCGCGAATCAGCCCCAGCATTTT. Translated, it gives CASSYQQGVANQPQHF.

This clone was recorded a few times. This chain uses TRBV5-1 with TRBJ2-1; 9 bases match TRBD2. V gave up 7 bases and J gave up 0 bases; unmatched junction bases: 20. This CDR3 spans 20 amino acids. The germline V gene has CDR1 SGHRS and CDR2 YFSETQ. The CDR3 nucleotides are TGCGCCAGCGGCTCTCCATCGCTCTCCCTTAGCGGGGGCTCCTACAATGAGCAGTTCTTC. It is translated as CASGSPSLSLSGGSYNEQFF. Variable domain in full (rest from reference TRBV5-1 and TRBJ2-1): KAGVTQTPRYLIKTRGQQVTLSCSPISGHRSVSWYQQTPGQGLQFLFEYFSETQRNKGNFPGRFSGRQFSNSRSEMNVSTLELGDSALYLCASGSPSLSLSGGSYNEQFFGPGTRLTVL.

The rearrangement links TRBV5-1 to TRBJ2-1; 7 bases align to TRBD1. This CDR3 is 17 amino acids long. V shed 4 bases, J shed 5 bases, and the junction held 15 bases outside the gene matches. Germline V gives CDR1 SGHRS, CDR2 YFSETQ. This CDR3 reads CASSDDLYGTANNEQFF. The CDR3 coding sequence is TGCGCCAGCAGCGACGATCTCTACGGGACAGCGAACAATGAGCAGTTCTTC. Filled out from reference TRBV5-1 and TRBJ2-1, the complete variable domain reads KAGVTQTPRYLIKTRGQQVTLSCSPISGHRSVSWYQQTPGQGLQFLFEYFSETQRNKGNFPGRFSGRQFSNSRSEMNVSTLELGDSALYLCASSDDLYGTANNEQFFGPGTRLTVL.

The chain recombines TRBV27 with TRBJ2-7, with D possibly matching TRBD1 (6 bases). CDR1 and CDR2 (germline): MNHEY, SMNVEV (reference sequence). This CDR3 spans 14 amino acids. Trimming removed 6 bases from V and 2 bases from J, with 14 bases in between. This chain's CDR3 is CASRRSQGTYEQYF. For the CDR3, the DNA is TGTGCCAGCAGGAGGAGTCAGGGGACCTACGAGCAGTACTTC.

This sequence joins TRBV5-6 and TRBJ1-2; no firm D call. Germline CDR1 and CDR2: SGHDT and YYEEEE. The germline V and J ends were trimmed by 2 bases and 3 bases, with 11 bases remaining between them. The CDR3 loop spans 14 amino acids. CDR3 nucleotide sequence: TGTGCCAGCAGCTTCACAGACTATGACTATGGCTACACCTTC. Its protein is CASSFTDYDYGYTF.

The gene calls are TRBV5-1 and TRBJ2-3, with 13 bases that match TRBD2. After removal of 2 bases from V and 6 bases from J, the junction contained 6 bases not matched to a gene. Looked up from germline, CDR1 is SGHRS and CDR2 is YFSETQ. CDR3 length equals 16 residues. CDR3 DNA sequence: TGCGCCAGCAGCTTCAGACTAGCGGGGGGAATTGATACGCAGTATTTT. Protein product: CASSFRLAGGIDTQYF.

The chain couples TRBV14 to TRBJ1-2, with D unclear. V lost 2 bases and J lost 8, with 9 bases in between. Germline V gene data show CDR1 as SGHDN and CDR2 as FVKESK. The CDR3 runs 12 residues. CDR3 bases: TGTGCCAGCAGCCAACAAATCGGGGGCTACACCTTC. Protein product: CASSQQIGGYTF. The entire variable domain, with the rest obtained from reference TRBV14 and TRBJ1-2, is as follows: EAGVTQFPSHSVIEKGQTVTLRCDPISGHDNLYWYRRVMGKEIKFLLHFVKESKQDESGMPNNRFLAERTGGTYSTLKVQPAELEDSGVYFCASSQQIGGYTFGSGTRLTVV.